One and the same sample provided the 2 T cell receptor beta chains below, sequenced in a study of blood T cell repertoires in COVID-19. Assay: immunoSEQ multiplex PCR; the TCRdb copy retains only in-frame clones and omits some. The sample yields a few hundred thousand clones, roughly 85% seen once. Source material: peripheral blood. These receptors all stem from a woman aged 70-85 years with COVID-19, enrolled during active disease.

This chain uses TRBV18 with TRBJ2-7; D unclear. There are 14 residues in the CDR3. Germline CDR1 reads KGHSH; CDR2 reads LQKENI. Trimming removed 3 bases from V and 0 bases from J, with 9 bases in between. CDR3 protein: CASSPTPSSYEQYF. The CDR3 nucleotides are TGTGCCAGCTCACCTACTCCTTCCTCCTACGAGCAGTACTTC.

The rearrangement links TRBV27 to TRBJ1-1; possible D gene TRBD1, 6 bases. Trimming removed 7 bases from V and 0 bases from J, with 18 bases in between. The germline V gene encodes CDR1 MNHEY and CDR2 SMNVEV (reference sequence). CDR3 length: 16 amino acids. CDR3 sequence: CASIGQRGSMNTEAFF. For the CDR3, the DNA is TGTGCCAGCATCGGACAGCGGGGATCAATGAACACTGAAGCTTTCTTT.